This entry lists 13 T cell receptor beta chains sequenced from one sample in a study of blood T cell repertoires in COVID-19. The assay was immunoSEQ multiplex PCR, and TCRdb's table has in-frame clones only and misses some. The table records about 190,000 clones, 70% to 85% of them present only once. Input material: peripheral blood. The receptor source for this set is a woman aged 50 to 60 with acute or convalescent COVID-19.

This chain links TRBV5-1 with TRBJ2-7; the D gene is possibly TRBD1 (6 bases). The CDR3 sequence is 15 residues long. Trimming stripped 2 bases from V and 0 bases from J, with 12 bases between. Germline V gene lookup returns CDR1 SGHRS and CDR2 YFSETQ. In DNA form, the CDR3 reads TGCGCCAGCAGCTTTGGTCAGGGGTTCTCCTACGAGCAGTACTTC. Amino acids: CASSFGQGFSYEQYF.

Written as DNA, the CDR3 is TGTGCCACCAGCAGAGATATGGGACAGGGCCAGCCCCAGCATTTT. Translated: CATSRDMGQGQPQHF. The chain uses TRBV15 and TRBJ1-5; TRBD1 agrees at 9 bases. Losses at the gene ends were 0 bases for V and 7 bases for J; bases not matched to a gene: 4. This CDR3 has 15 amino acids. Per germline, CDR1 LNHNV and CDR2 YYDKDF (reference sequence). Full variable domain (remainder filled in from reference TRBV15 and TRBJ1-5): DAMVIQNPRYQVTQFGKPVTLSCSQTLNHNVMYWYQQKSSQAPKLLFHYYDKDFNNEADTPDNFQSRRPNTSFCFLDIRSPGLGDTAMYLCATSRDMGQGQPQHFGDGTRLSIL.

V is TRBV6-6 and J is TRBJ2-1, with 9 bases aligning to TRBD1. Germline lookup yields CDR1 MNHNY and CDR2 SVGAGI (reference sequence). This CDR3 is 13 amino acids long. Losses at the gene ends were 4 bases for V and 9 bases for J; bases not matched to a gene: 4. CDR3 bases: TGTGCCAGCAGTTTCCCGGGACAGGGTGAGCAGTTCTTC. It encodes CASSFPGQGEQFF.

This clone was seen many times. CDR3 in amino acids: CASSEPGTGSQNSPLHF. The CDR3 DNA reads TGCGCCAGCAGCGAGCCCGGGACAGGGTCTCAGAATTCACCCCTCCACTTT. The chain couples TRBV5-1 to TRBJ1-6, with TRBD1 identical over 9 bases. Germline CDR1 SGHRS, CDR2 YFSETQ. The ends lost 4 bases at V and 7 bases at J; junction bases unmatched: 12. This CDR3 contains 17 residues.

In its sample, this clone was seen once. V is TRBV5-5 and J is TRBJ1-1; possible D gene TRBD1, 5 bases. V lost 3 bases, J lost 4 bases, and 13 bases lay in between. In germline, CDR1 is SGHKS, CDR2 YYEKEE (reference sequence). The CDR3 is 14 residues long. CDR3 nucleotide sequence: TGTGCCAGCAGCTCCCAAGATAGGGGCACTGAAGCTTTCTTT. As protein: CASSSQDRGTEAFF. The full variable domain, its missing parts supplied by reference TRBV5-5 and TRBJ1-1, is DAGVTQSPTHLIKTRGQQVTLRCSPISGHKSVSWYQQVLGQGPQFIFQYYEKEERGRGNFPDRFSARQFPNYSSELNVNALLLGDSALYLCASSSQDRGTEAFFGQGTRLTVV.

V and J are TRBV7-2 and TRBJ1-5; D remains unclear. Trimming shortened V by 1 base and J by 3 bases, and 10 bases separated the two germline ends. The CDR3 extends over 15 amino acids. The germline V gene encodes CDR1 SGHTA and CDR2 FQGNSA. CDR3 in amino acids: CASSLGSGANQPQHF. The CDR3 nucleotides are TGTGCCAGCAGCTTAGGTTCCGGAGCCAATCAGCCCCAGCATTTT.

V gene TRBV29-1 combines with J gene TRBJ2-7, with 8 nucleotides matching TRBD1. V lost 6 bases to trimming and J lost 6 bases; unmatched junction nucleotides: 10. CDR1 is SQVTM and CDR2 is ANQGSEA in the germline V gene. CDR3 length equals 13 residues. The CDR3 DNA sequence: TGCAGCGTGCAGCATCAGGGGGCATCCGAGCAGTACTTC. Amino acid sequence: CSVQHQGASEQYF.

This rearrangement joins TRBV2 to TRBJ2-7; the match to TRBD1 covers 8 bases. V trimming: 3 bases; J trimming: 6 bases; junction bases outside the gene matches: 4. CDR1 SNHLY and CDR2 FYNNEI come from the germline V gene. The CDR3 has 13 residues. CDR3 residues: CASSDRGTGEQYF. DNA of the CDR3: TGTGCCAGCAGTGACAGGGGGACAGGCGAGCAGTACTTC.

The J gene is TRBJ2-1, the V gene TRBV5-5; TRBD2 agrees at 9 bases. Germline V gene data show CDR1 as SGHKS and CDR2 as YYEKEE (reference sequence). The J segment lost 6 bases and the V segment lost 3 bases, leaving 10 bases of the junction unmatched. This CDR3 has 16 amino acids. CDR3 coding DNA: TGTGCCAGCAGCTGGAATCTAGGGACTAGCACCAATGAGCAGTTCTTC. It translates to CASSWNLGTSTNEQFF.

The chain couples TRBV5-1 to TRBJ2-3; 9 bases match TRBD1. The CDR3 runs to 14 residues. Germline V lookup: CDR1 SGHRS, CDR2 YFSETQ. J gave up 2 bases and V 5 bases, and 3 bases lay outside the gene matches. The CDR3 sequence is CASRGQGYTDTQYF. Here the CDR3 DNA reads TGCGCCAGCAGGGGACAGGGATACACAGATACGCAGTATTTT.

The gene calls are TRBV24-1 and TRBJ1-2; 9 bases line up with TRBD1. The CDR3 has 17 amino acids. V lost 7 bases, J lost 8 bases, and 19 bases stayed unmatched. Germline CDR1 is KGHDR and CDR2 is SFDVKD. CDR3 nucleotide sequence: TGTGCCACCAGCCCAACAGGGGGCTTCGGAAGTCGGGGCGGCTACACCTTC. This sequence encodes CATSPTGGFGSRGGYTF.

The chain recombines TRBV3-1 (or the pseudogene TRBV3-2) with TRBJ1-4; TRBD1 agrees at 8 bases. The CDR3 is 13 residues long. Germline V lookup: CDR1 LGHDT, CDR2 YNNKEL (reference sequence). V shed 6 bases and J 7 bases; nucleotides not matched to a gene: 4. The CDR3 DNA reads TGTGCCAGCAGGGACAGGGAGCGTGAAAAACTGTTTTTT. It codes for CASRDREREKLFF.

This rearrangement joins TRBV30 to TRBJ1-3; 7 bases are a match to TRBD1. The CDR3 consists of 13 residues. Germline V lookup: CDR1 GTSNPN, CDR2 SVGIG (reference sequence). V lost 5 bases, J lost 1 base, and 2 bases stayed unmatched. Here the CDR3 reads CAWDRVSGNTIYF. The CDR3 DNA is TGTGCCTGGGACAGGGTTTCTGGAAACACCATATATTTT. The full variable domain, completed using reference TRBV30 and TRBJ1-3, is SQTIHQWPATLVQPVGSPLSLECTVEGTSNPNLYWYRQAAGRGLQLLFYSVGIGQISSEVPQNLSASRPQDRQFILSSKKLLLSDSGFYLCAWDRVSGNTIYFGEGSWLTVV.